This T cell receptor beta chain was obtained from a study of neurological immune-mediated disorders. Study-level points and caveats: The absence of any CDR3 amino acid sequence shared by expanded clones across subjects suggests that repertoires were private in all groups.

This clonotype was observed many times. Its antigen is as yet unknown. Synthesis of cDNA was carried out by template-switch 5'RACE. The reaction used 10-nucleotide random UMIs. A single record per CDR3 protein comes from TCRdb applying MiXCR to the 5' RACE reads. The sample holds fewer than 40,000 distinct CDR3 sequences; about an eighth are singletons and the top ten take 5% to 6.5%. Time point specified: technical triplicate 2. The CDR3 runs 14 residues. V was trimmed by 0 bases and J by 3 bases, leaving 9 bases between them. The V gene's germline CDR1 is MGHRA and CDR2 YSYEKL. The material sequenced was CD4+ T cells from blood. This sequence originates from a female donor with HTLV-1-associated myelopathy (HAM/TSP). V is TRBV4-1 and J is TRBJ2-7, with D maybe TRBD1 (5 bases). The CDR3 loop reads CASSQEGQGYEQYF. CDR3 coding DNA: TGCGCCAGCAGCCAAGAGGGGCAGGGCTACGAGCAGTACTTC.